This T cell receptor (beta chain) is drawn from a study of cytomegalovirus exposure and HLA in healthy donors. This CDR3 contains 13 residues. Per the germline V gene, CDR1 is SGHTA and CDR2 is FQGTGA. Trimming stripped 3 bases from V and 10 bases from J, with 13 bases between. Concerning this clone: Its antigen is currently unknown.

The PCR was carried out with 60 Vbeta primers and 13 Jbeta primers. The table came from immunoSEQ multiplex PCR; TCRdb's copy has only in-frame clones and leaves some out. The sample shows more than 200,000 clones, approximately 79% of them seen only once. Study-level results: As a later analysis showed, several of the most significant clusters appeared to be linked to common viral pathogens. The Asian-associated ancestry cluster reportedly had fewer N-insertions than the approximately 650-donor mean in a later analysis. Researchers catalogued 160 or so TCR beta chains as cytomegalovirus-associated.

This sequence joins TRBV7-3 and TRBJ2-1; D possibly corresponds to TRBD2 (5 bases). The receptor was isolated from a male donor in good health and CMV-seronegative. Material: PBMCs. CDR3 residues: CASSFSEGGEQFF. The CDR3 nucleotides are TGTGCCAGCAGCTTCTCCGAGGGTGGGGAGCAGTTCTTC.